What follows are 18 T cell receptor beta chains derived from one specimen sequenced in a study of blood T cells in healthy people across ages. A second PCR, run for roughly 7 to 11 cycles, used a sample-barcoded 5' primer plus a J-beta primer mix. TCRdb re-analysed the 5' RACE reads in MiXCR, keeping a single row per CDR3 protein. The data hold hundreds of thousands of distinct CDR3 sequences, with around 30% observed a single time. Sequenced sample: blood. These receptors came from a woman of 80 years or more in good health.

This clonotype has a count of ten or more. The chain combines TRBV12-3 or TRBV12-4 with TRBJ2-5, with D uncertain. The CDR3 is 13 residues long. The germline V and J ends were trimmed by 5 bases and 4 bases, with 11 bases remaining between them. CDR3 nucleotide sequence: TGTGCCAGCAGTCCCCTTTCTGGAGAGACCCAGTACTTC. Protein: CASSPLSGETQYF.

This chain uses TRBV18 with TRBJ2-2; TRBD2 agrees at 8 bases. Trimming took 2 bases from V and 0 from J; bases not matched to a gene: 2. This CDR3 has 16 residues. CDR1 and CDR2 (germline): KGHSH, LQKENI. In DNA form, the CDR3 reads TGTGCCAGCTCACCAAGACTAGCGCCGAACACCGGGGAGCTGTTTTTT. Translation: CASSPRLAPNTGELFF.

This clonotype was counted a few times. This may stem from a read error, because a much larger clone lies one nucleotide away. The gene calls are TRBV7-2 and TRBJ2-7; 8 nucleotides align to TRBD1. This CDR3 is built from 14 residues. V gave up 5 bases and J gave up 7 bases; unmatched junction bases: 10. The germline V gene encodes CDR1 SGHTA and CDR2 FQGNSA. This chain's CDR3 is CASSTRTGFNEQYF. Written as DNA, the CDR3 is TGTGCCAGCAGCACCCGGACAGGGTTCAATGAGCAGTACTTC.

As regards this clonotype: This clone may be a read error of a much larger clone one base away. The CDR3 protein is CASSYTGTGGSSSYEQCF. The CDR3 DNA reads TGTGCCAGCAGTTATACCGGGACAGGGGGCTCGAGCTCCTACGAGCAGTGCTTC. The chain couples TRBV5-8 to TRBJ2-7, with 12 bases fitting TRBD1. CDR1 and CDR2 from the germline V gene are SGHTS and YDEGEE. The CDR3 consists of 18 residues.

This clonotype was picked up many times. The chain carries TRBV11-2 and TRBJ2-6, with a tentative D call TRBD1 (6 bases). Germline CDR1 reads SGHAT; CDR2 reads FQNNGV. The CDR3 covers 17 residues. V shed 5 bases and J shed 0 bases, with 14 bases lying between them. CDR3 sequence: CASSPGTFSSGANVLTF. The CDR3 DNA is TGTGCCAGCAGCCCCGGGACATTCAGCTCTGGGGCCAACGTCCTGACTTTC.

This clonotype was seen a few times. Compared with germline, one end of the junction differs, possibly owing to a read error. This chain links TRBV27 with TRBJ2-3; TRBD2 agrees at 8 bases. This CDR3 has 17 residues. The germline gives CDR1 MNHEY, CDR2 SMNVEV (reference sequence). CDR3 sequence reads: CAGSLLLPGGPEDTQYF. The CDR3 DNA is TGTGCCGGCAGTTTACTTTTACCGGGGGGGCCAGAAGATACGCAGTATTTT.

A remark on this clonotype: At one of its ends the junction is not consistent with the germline gene, which may arise from a read error. The chain uses TRBV7-8 and TRBJ2-5; D is perhaps TRBD2 (5 bases). Germline CDR1 reads SGHVS; CDR2 reads FQNEAQ. The CDR3 runs 12 residues. The CDR3 DNA reads TGTGTCAGCAGCCTCTCGGGGGAGACCCAGTACTTC. Amino acid sequence: CVSSLSGETQYF.

This chain connects TRBV12-3 or TRBV12-4 to TRBJ2-3, with D possibly called TRBD1 or TRBD2 (6 bases each). The CDR3 runs 17 residues. V was clipped by 1 base and J by 5 bases, with 19 bases between them. The CDR3 region is CASSLGGAPLSRDTQYF. CDR3 DNA sequence: TGTGCCAGCAGTTTAGGGGGGGCGCCTCTTTCAAGAGATACGCAGTATTTT.

A few counts support this clonotype. Its ends do not fully match the called genes, so a read error is possible. The chain is built from TRBV12-3 or TRBV12-4 and TRBJ2-3, with 8 bases matching TRBD1. This CDR3 is 16 amino acids long. The CDR3 DNA reads TGTGCCAGCAGTCCCCTACCCAGGGGGCTTACAGATGCGCAGTATTTT. Protein: CASSPLPRGLTDAQYF.

V usage is TRBV20-1 and J usage is TRBJ2-1; 9 bases match TRBD2. J lost 6 bases, V lost 4 bases, and 10 bases had no gene match. CDR1 is DFQATT, CDR2 SNEGSKA, per germline (reference sequence). The CDR3 sequence is 15 residues long. CDR3: CSAIRGGALSNEQFF. In DNA form, the CDR3 reads TGCAGTGCTATCCGCGGGGGGGCCTTGAGCAATGAGCAGTTCTTC.

This clonotype was observed many times. The chain is built from TRBV6-1 and TRBJ2-3; the D is unclear. V shed 2 bases and J shed 5 bases, with 14 bases lying between them. This CDR3 is built from 15 residues. Germline V gene sequence: CDR1 MNHNS, CDR2 SASEGT. This CDR3 reads CASSEYGRQIDTQYF. CDR3 in DNA: TGTGCCAGCAGTGAATATGGCAGACAAATAGATACGCAGTATTTT.

In its sample, this clonotype was seen many times. The DNA of the CDR3 is TGCGCCAGCAGCCGCCGCGGGGGCGTCCTAGGCACAGATACGCAGTATTTT. Its protein product is CASSRRGGVLGTDTQYF. The chain couples TRBV5-1 to TRBJ2-3, with a tentative D call TRBD2 (7 bases). This CDR3 is built from 17 residues. CDR1 and CDR2 (germline): SGHRS, YFSETQ. V lost 4 bases and J 1 base, leaving 19 bases between the germline ends.

In its sample, this clonotype was seen a few times. V gene TRBV4-3 combines with J gene TRBJ2-2; D gene unclear. Germline loops: CDR1 LGHNA, CDR2 YSLEER. The CDR3 spans 14 residues. Trimming stripped 1 base from V and 5 bases from J, with 8 bases between. In DNA form, the CDR3 reads TGCGCCAGCAGCCAAGCATTTGCAACCGGGGAGCTGTTTTTT. Amino acids: CASSQAFATGELFF.

In regard to this clonotype: This may come from a read error, since a much larger clone is one base off. The chain couples TRBV7-2 to TRBJ2-1, with a possible D match to TRBD2 (7 bases). Germline V lookup: CDR1 SGHTA, CDR2 FQGNSA. This CDR3 has 19 amino acids. The CDR3 DNA reads TGTGCCAACAGCTTGGAGGGGGGGACTAAGCGGTCTGCCTACAATGAGCAGTTCTTC. This translates into CANSLEGGTKRSAYNEQFF. Full variable domain (missing parts from reference TRBV7-2 and TRBJ2-1): GAGVSQSPSNKVTEKGKDVELRCDPISGHTALYWYRQSLGQGLEFLIYFQGNSAPDKSGLPSDRFSAERTGGSVSTLTIQRTQQEDSAVYLCANSLEGGTKRSAYNEQFFGPGTRLTVL.

Details on this clonotype: A read error may be the cause here, since a much bigger clone is one base away. This chain connects TRBV6-1 to TRBJ2-7; 7 nucleotides line up with TRBD1. CDR1 is MNHNS and CDR2 is SASEGT in the germline V gene. Trimming took 6 bases from V and 7 from J; bases not matched to a gene: 9. CDR3 length: 13 residues. DNA for the CDR3: TGTGCCAGCAGGACAGGGTACTACAATGAGCAGTACTTC. It translates to CASRTGYYNEQYF.

The chain employs TRBV7-9 and TRBJ2-4, with 8 bases that match TRBD1. The end of the DNA fits TRBJ2-7 better, so the J call may be wrong. Germline V gene lookup returns CDR1 SEHNR and CDR2 FQNEAQ (reference sequence). This CDR3 comprises 14 residues. The CDR3 sequence: CASSGTGITYEQYF. DNA for the CDR3: TGTGCCAGCAGCGGGACAGGTATAACCTACGAGCAGTACTTC.

The sample holds a few counts of this clonotype. V is TRBV25-1 and J is TRBJ1-1; no reliable D call. This CDR3 has 14 residues. The V end lost 6 bases, the J end lost 5 bases, and 16 bases lay between the germline ends. Germline V gene sequence: CDR1 MGHDK, CDR2 SYGVNS. The CDR3 DNA reads TGTGCCAGCAGGTTGGGCTATCGAGAAACTGAAGCTTTCTTT. It encodes CASRLGYRETEAFF.

In the case of this clonotype: This could be a read error, since a much larger clone is one nucleotide away. This rearrangement joins TRBV12-3 or TRBV12-4 to TRBJ1-2; D might be TRBD1 (5 bases). The CDR3 is 14 residues long. With 5 bases removed from V and 7 bases from J, the gap between germline ends came to 17 bases. The CDR3 is CASSSSGAWGGYTF. The CDR3 coding sequence is TGTGCCAGCAGTAGTAGCGGGGCCTGGGGTGGCTACACCTTC.